The table lists the clone carrying this T cell receptor beta chain with a few counts. Its antigen remains unidentified. For the second PCR, which ran for about 7 to 11 cycles, a sample-barcoded 5' primer and a J-beta primer mix were used. In TCRdb, the 5' RACE reads were re-called with MiXCR into one record per CDR3 protein. The sample lists 550,000 to 800,000 distinct CDR3 sequences, roughly 21% occurring once. The sample originates from a study of blood T cells in healthy people across ages. Study in general: Template-switching capture recovered about one barcoded beta molecule per two T cells.

The donors, healthy Caucasians from Russia, were aged roughly 6 to 90. Study-wide points: Researchers judged that diversity estimates from one million T cells fell short of true values. Age showed a roughly linear inverse relationship with TCR beta diversity per million T cells.

Per the germline V gene, CDR1 is SGHDN and CDR2 is FVKESK. The junction had 12 bases not matched to a gene; V was cut back by 0 bases and J by 8 bases. The CDR3 is 17 residues long. The gene calls are TRBV14 and TRBJ2-1; 8 nucleotides agree with TRBD2. Sample: blood. The TCR originated in a man in his 70s in good health. The CDR3: CASSQDRRTSPTDEQFF. The CDR3 DNA follows: TGTGCCAGCAGCCAAGATCGTCGGACTAGCCCCACTGATGAGCAGTTCTTC.